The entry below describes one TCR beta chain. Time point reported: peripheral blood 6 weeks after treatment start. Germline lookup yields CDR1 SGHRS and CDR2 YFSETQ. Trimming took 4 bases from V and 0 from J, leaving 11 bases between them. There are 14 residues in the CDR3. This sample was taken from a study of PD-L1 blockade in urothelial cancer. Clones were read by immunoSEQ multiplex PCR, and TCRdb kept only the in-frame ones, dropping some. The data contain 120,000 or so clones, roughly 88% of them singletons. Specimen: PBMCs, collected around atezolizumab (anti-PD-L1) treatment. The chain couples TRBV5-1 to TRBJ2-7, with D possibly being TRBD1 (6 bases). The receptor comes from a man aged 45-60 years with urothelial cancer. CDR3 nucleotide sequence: TGCGCCAGCAGCGCGACAGGTAGCTCCTACGAGCAGTACTTC. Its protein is CASSATGSSYEQYF.